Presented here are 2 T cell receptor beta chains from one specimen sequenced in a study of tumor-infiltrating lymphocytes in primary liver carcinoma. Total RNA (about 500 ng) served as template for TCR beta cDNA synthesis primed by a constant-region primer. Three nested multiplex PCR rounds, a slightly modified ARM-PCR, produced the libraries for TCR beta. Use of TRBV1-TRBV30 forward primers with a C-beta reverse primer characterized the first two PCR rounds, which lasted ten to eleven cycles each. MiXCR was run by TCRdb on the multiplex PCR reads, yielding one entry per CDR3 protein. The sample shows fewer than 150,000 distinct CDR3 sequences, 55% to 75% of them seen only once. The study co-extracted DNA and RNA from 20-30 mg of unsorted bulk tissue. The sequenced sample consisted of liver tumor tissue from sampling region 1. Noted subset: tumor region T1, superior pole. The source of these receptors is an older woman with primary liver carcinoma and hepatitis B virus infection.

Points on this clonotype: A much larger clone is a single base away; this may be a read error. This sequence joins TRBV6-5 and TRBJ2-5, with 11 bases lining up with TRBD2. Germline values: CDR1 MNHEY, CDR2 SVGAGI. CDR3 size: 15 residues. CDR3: CAGSPGLAGGETQYF. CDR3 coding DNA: TGTGCCGGCAGCCCGGGGCTAGCGGGAGGTGAGACCCAGTACTTC.

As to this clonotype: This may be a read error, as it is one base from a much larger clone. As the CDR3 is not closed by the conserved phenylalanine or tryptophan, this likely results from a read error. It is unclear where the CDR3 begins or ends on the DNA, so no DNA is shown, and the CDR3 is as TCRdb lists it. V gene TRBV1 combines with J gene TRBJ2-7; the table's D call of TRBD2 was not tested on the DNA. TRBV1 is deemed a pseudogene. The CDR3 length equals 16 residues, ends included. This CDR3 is CTSSQWLAGAVYEQYY.